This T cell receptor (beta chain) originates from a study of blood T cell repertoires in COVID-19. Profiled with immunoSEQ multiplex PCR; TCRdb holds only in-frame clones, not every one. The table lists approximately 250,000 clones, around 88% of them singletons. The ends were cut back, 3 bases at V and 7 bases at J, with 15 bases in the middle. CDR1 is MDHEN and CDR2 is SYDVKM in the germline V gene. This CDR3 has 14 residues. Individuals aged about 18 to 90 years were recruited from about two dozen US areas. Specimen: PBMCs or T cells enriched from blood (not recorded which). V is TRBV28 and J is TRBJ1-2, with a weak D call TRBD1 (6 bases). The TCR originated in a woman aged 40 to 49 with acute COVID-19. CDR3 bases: TGTGCCAGCAGTTTTAACTCAGGGGCGGGTGGCTACACCTTC. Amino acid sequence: CASSFNSGAGGYTF.